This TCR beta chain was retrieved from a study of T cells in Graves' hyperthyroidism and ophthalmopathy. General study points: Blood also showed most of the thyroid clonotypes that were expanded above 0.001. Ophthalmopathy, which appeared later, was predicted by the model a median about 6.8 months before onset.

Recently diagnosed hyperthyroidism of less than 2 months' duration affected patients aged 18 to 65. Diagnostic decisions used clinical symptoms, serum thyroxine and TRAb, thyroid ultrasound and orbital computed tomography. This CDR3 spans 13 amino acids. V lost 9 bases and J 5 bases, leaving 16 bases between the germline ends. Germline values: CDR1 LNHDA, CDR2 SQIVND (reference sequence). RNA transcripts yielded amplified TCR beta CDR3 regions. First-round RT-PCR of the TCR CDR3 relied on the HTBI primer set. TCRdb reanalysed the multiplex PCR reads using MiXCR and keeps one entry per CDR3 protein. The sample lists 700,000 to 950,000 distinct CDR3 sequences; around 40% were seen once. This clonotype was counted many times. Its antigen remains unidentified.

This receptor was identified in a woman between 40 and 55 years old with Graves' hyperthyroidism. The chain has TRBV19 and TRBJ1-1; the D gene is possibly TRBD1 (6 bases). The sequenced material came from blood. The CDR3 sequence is CASEDRPFTEAFF. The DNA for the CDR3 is TGTGCCAGCGAGGACAGACCTTTTACTGAAGCTTTCTTT. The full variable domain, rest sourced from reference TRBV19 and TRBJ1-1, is DGGITQSPKYLFRKEGQNVTLSCEQNLNHDAMYWYRQDPGQGLRLIYYSQIVNDFQKGDIAEGYSVSREKKESFPLTVTSAQKNPTAFYLCASEDRPFTEAFFGQGTRLTVV.